Listed here are 21 T cell receptor beta chains from one sample, sequenced in a study of beta chain features in type 1 diabetes. Study findings and constraints: Type 1 diabetes patients had moderately but significantly shorter TCRB CDR3s in all four CD4+ subsets.

These receptors are not linked to any known antigen. Every bit of the isolated RNA underwent reverse transcription, so sequencing read expressed TCRB transcripts. The data were produced by immunoSEQ multiplex PCR, yet TCRdb's version contains in-frame clones alone and is incomplete. The sample shows approximately 600,000 clones, 9.5% to 15% of them seen only once. The sequenced sample was naive CD4+ T cells from blood. These receptors all stem from a man aged 30 to 39 with type 1 diabetes.

The chain has TRBV18 and TRBJ2-1; possibly TRBD1 or TRBD2 for D (5 bases each). Germline loops: CDR1 KGHSH, CDR2 LQKENI. The CDR3 spans 12 residues. The ends were cut back, 4 bases at V and 5 bases at J, with 6 bases in the middle. CDR3: CASSRDHNEQFF. CDR3 coding DNA: TGTGCCAGCTCACGGGACCACAATGAGCAGTTCTTC.

This clone showed up just a few times. The rearrangement links TRBV18 to TRBJ2-1; D is unresolved. The CDR3 loop spans 17 amino acids. Germline V gene lookup returns CDR1 KGHSH and CDR2 LQKENI. The V end was cut by 3 bases, the J end by 7 bases, with 22 bases between. CDR3 in amino acids: CASSPAHKGFLQNEQFF. The CDR3 nucleotides are TGTGCCAGCTCACCTGCTCACAAAGGTTTTCTACAAAATGAGCAGTTCTTC.

The rearrangement uses TRBV25-1 and TRBJ1-2, with D unclear. With 6 bases removed from V and 4 bases from J, the gap between germline ends came to 12 bases. The CDR3 sequence is 13 residues long. Germline V gene sequence: CDR1 MGHDK, CDR2 SYGVNS. The CDR3 bases are TGTGCCAGCAGGGCCGGAACCGCCTATGGCTACACCTTC. It encodes CASRAGTAYGYTF.

Worth noting for this clone: The same CDR3 is also encoded by other DNA sequences in this sample. The chain has TRBV7-2 and TRBJ2-3; D is possibly TRBD2 (6 bases). Trimming removed 3 bases at V and 0 bases at J, with 7 bases between. Germline CDR1 SGHTA, CDR2 FQGNSA. The length of the CDR3 is 14 residues. The CDR3 here is CASSLAGSTDTQYF. DNA of the CDR3: TGTGCCAGCAGCTTGGCGGGGAGCACAGATACGCAGTATTTT.

To note about this clone: The sample contains more than one DNA sequence encoding this CDR3. The chain recombines TRBV7-2 with TRBJ2-5; D not certain. CDR3 length: 12 residues. Germline lookup yields CDR1 SGHTA and CDR2 FQGNSA. V shed 4 bases and J shed 5 bases, with 8 bases lying between them. CDR3 sequence (DNA): TGTGCCAGCAGCTACTTGCTGGAGACCCAGTACTTC. This codes for CASSYLLETQYF.

The genes are TRBV7-2 and TRBJ1-2, with 7 bases fitting TRBD1. V lost 5 bases and J lost 0; bases outside the gene matches: 9. The CDR3 has 16 amino acids. From germline, CDR1 is SGHTA and CDR2 FQGNSA. The CDR3 DNA reads as TGTGCCAGCAGCACTTTACCGGGACAGACTAACTATGGCTACACCTTC. This sequence encodes CASSTLPGQTNYGYTF.

In its sample, this clone was seen a few times. The chain couples TRBV7-2 to TRBJ2-1; D may be TRBD2 (5 bases). Deletions cut 3 bases from V and 7 bases from J, with 10 bases between. Germline assignment: CDR1 SGHTA and CDR2 FQGNSA. The CDR3 has 13 amino acids. The CDR3 loop is CASSFLRENEQFF. The CDR3 region has the DNA TGTGCCAGCAGCTTTCTAAGGGAGAATGAGCAGTTCTTC.

V gene TRBV25-1 combines with J gene TRBJ2-5, with D uncertain. The J call may be faulty, since TRBJ2-7 better matches the DNA end. CDR1 and CDR2 (germline): MGHDK, SYGVNS. This CDR3 region has 11 residues. As DNA, the CDR3 is TGTGCCAGCAGTGTGGTATACGAGCAGTACTTC. Translation: CASSVVYEQYF.

This clone was observed a handful of times. The rearrangement uses TRBV2 and TRBJ2-1, with a possible D match to TRBD1 (6 bases). CDR1 and CDR2 from the germline V gene are SNHLY and FYNNEI. There are 13 residues in the CDR3. The V and J ends lost 8 bases and 4 bases respectively, with 12 bases between them. CDR3 region: CASVEQGYNEQFF. The CDR3 DNA reads as TGTGCCAGCGTCGAACAGGGATACAATGAGCAGTTCTTC.

The genes are TRBV7-9 and TRBJ2-7; D not resolved. The CDR3 totals 11 residues. The V and J ends lost 3 bases and 6 bases respectively, with 6 bases between them. Germline lookup yields CDR1 SEHNR and CDR2 FQNEAQ (reference sequence). The CDR3 loop is CASSLGAEQYF. The CDR3, as DNA: TGTGCCAGCAGCTTGGGCGCCGAGCAGTACTTC.

V and J are TRBV4-2 and TRBJ2-5; D not resolved. CDR1 LGHNA and CDR2 YNFKEQ come from the germline V gene. Trimming cost V 5 bases and J 2 bases, with 18 bases left between them. The length of the CDR3 is 16 residues. CDR3 coding DNA: TGTGCCAGCAGCGACCGGACGCCGGCCAAACAAGAGACCCAGTACTTC. It encodes CASSDRTPAKQETQYF.

V and J are TRBV5-1 and TRBJ1-1; TRBD1 is a possible D gene (6 bases). This CDR3 is built from 14 residues. Germline V CDR1 and CDR2: SGHRS, YFSETQ. V lost 2 bases and J 5 bases, leaving 13 bases between the germline ends. In DNA, the CDR3 is TGCGCCAGCAGCTTTGACAGGTTGGGGACTGAAGCTTTCTTT. Its protein is CASSFDRLGTEAFF.

The rearrangement joins TRBV30 to TRBJ2-2, with TRBD1 as a possible D gene (5 bases). V was cut by 3 bases and J by 1 base, with 6 bases left in between. Germline lookup yields CDR1 GTSNPN and CDR2 SVGIG (reference sequence). The CDR3 length is 13 residues. The chain's CDR3 is CAWSQGNTGELFF. The CDR3 bases are TGTGCCTGGAGCCAGGGGAACACCGGGGAGCTGTTTTTT.

This clone came up a few times. The same CDR3 can be traced to other DNA sequences in this sample. This chain joins TRBV7-9 and TRBJ1-1; TRBD1 matches 9 bases. This CDR3 contains 14 residues. CDR1 is SEHNR and CDR2 is FQNEAQ in the germline V gene (reference sequence). V was pared by 3 bases and J by 4 bases, with 3 bases of the junction left unmatched. In DNA, the CDR3 is TGTGCCAGCAGCTTGGGACAGGGATCCACTGAAGCTTTCTTT. Encoded protein: CASSLGQGSTEAFF.

As regards this clone: The junction departs from germline at one end; a sequencing error may be responsible. The chain combines TRBV29-1 with TRBJ2-7; 7 bases align to TRBD1. The CDR3 is made up of 13 amino acids. Germline CDR1 reads SQVTM; CDR2 reads ANQGSEA. Here the CDR3 reads CRVELQGSYEQYF. The CDR3 DNA sequence: TGCCGCGTTGAACTACAGGGGTCCTACGAGCAGTACTTC.

The chain is built from TRBV29-1 and TRBJ1-5; no clear D. The CDR3 runs to 13 residues. Germline V gene lookup returns CDR1 SQVTM and CDR2 ANQGSEA. V was shortened by 7 bases and J by 2 bases, with 12 bases between the two germline ends. The CDR3, as DNA: TGCAGCGCCGCGGATGGGGGCAATCAGCCCCAGCATTTT. It is translated as CSAADGGNQPQHF.

This sequence joins TRBV11-1 and TRBJ2-1; 8 bases fit TRBD1. Per the germline V gene, CDR1 is SGHAT and CDR2 is FQDESV (reference sequence). The CDR3 extends over 14 amino acids. V lost 1 base, J lost 13 bases, and 9 bases stayed unmatched. The CDR3 nucleotides read TGTGCCAGCAGCTTAGAAGGACAGGGCCATCCCCAGTTCTTC. Its translation is CASSLEGQGHPQFF.

The chain is built from TRBV28 and TRBJ2-7; D uncertain. CDR1 and CDR2 (germline): MDHEN, SYDVKM. Trimming stripped 7 bases from V and 2 bases from J, with 6 bases between. CDR3 size: 11 residues. The CDR3 DNA reads as TGTGCCAGCAATGGGCCCTACGAGCAGTACTTC. It codes for CASNGPYEQYF.

The sample holds a few counts of this clone. This chain connects TRBV29-1 to TRBJ1-1; 8 bases match TRBD1. Germline assignment: CDR1 SQVTM and CDR2 ANQGSEA. V dropped 7 bases and J dropped 4; count of bases not matched to a gene: 2. The CDR3 length is 11 residues. The CDR3 is CSADRGTEAFF. CDR3 nucleotide sequence: TGCAGCGCCGACAGGGGCACTGAAGCTTTCTTT.

In DNA form, the CDR3 reads TGTGCCAGCTCCCTAACAGGCCCGGGCACCGGGGAGCTGTTTTTT. Its protein is CASSLTGPGTGELFF. The chain recombines TRBV18 with TRBJ2-2, with D possibly matching TRBD1 (5 bases). V shed 6 bases and J shed 4 bases, with 15 bases lying between them. Per the germline V gene, CDR1 is KGHSH and CDR2 is LQKENI. The CDR3 is made up of 15 amino acids.

The chain is built from TRBV7-2 and TRBJ1-2; D unresolved. CDR1 is SGHTA and CDR2 is FQGNSA in the germline V gene. V lost 4 bases and J lost 0, with 6 bases in between. This CDR3 has 13 amino acids. The CDR3 here is CASSSDPNYGYTF. The CDR3 DNA follows: TGTGCCAGCAGCTCGGACCCTAACTATGGCTACACCTTC.